This paragraph covers one TCR beta chain sequence. Its specificity is not known. Donors consisted of healthy bone marrow donors. V lost 10 bases and J lost 1; bases outside the gene matches: 14. The germline V gene encodes CDR1 SEHNR and CDR2 FQNEAQ (reference sequence). The CDR3 loop spans 16 amino acids. Primers included in the PCR were 60 Vbeta and 13 Jbeta primers. Assay used: immunoSEQ multiplex PCR; TCRdb lists only in-frame clones, some missing. The table shows about 73,000 clones, with 65% to 80% occurring only once. This record comes from a study of cytomegalovirus exposure and HLA in healthy donors. Study information: There were 88 million or so unique TCRs (from HLA-typed donors) in an early data release.

Study conclusions and caveats: Among the sequence variants, a highly shared cluster was likely an artifact of sequencing.

The chain carries TRBV7-9 and TRBJ2-3; 7 bases match TRBD2. Sequenced material: PBMCs. The TCR comes from a man between 65 and 85 years old in good health and CMV-seronegative. CDR3 sequence (DNA): TGTGCCATATCCCCAGCTAGCGGAGGACGCACAGATACGCAGTATTTT. Translating it yields CAISPASGGRTDTQYF.